This record concerns one T cell receptor beta chain sequence. TCRdb redid the calling of the 5' RACE reads with MiXCR, one entry per CDR3 protein. The sample holds just over 500,000 distinct CDR3 sequences; approximately 22% are singletons and the top ten take approximately 0.95%. These data belong to a study of identical twins. A further study also used this sample, focusing on T cells expressing NK-cell markers.

Sequencing was done on a sample of CD4+ T cells sorted from blood. This receptor was identified in a woman aged 18-29 years in good health.

The CDR3 bases are TGTGCCAGCAGGAGGGGGCCCACAGATACGCAGTATTTT. Amino acid sequence: CASRRGPTDTQYF. The genes are TRBV25-1 and TRBJ2-3, with 7 bases identical to TRBD1. Germline lookup yields CDR1 MGHDK and CDR2 SYGVNS. The CDR3 runs to 13 residues. The ends lost 6 bases at V and 2 bases at J; junction bases unmatched: 2.